This T cell receptor (beta chain) was retrieved from a study of cytomegalovirus exposure and HLA in healthy donors. PCR was performed using 60 Vbeta and 13 Jbeta primers. The assay was immunoSEQ multiplex PCR, and TCRdb's table has in-frame clones only and misses some. The sample gives fewer than 150,000 clones, approximately 77% of which show up once; roughly 4.6% is in the top ten. Germline lookup yields CDR1 GTSNPN and CDR2 SVGIG (reference sequence). Trimming shortened V by 7 bases and J by 6 bases, and 22 bases separated the two germline ends. This CDR3 comprises 14 residues. The chain joins TRBV30 to TRBJ2-7; maybe TRBD2 (6 bases). The sequence derives from a woman aged 45 to 65 in good health and CMV-seronegative. The sample comprised PBMCs. CDR3 in DNA: TGTGCCTTCGGTCGGGGACTGTTAAAGTTCGAGCAGTACTTC. Translation: CAFGRGLLKFEQYF.